A single sample gave rise to the 25 T cell receptor beta chains below, sequenced in a study of early T cells in non-severe SARS-CoV-2 infection. Using its own MiXCR run on the 5' RACE reads, TCRdb lists one record per CDR3 protein. The sample consists of around 88,000 distinct CDR3 sequences, roughly 14% of them appearing once. Sequencing input: whole blood. These receptors were obtained from an adult who was a healthcare worker with PCR-confirmed SARS-CoV-2 infection or an uninfected control (not recorded which).

This chain links TRBV20-1 with TRBJ1-1; D call uncertain. V was pared by 6 bases and J by 4 bases, with 15 bases between. The CDR3 sequence is 13 residues long. Germline CDR1 reads DFQATT; CDR2 reads SNEGSKA (reference sequence). DNA for the CDR3: TGCAGTGCATGGCATCGGTCGAGCACTGAAGCTTTCTTT. Translating gives CSAWHRSSTEAFF.

The V call is TRBV2, the J call TRBJ1-5; D is perhaps TRBD1 (6 bases). V lost 4 bases and J lost 7, with 14 bases in between. Germline-derived CDR1 and CDR2 are SNHLY and FYNNEI. This CDR3 region has 14 residues. The CDR3 spells CASSVIQGGQPQHF. The CDR3 DNA follows: TGTGCCAGCAGTGTGATACAGGGCGGCCAGCCCCAGCATTTT.

This clonotype was detected only a few times. Written as DNA, the CDR3 is TGTGCCAGCAGTTCCGGCAGTACAGGGGGTGGAAACACCATATATTTT. Its translation is CASSSGSTGGGNTIYF. The chain joins TRBV5-5 to TRBJ1-3; TRBD1 agrees at 8 bases. The V gene end was trimmed by 5 bases and the J gene end by 3 bases; junction bases not matched to a gene: 10. This CDR3 region has 16 residues. Germline loops: CDR1 SGHKS, CDR2 YYEKEE (reference sequence). Looking up the rest from reference TRBV5-5 and TRBJ1-3 gives the full variable domain: DAGVTQSPTHLIKTRGQQVTLRCSPISGHKSVSWYQQVLGQGPQFIFQYYEKEERGRGNFPDRFSARQFPNYSSELNVNALLLGDSALYLCASSSGSTGGGNTIYFGEGSWLTVV.

The rearrangement joins TRBV5-1 to TRBJ2-1; maybe TRBD2 (5 bases). The CDR3 has 12 residues. Trimming cost V 0 bases and J 9 bases, with 7 bases left between them. CDR1 and CDR2 (germline): SGHRS, YFSETQ. This CDR3 reads CASSLEGVEQFF. For the CDR3, the DNA is TGCGCCAGCAGCTTGGAGGGAGTTGAGCAGTTCTTC.

This clonotype was found a few times. The V gene is TRBV27, the J gene TRBJ2-7; D assignment may be TRBD1 or TRBD2 (5 bases each). V lost 4 bases and J 6 bases, leaving 13 bases between the germline ends. This CDR3 spans 13 amino acids. Germline assignment: CDR1 MNHEY and CDR2 SMNVEV (reference sequence). The CDR3 protein is CASSSGTFGEQYF. CDR3 nucleotides: TGTGCCAGCAGTTCCGGGACCTTCGGCGAGCAGTACTTC.

The chain employs TRBV6-5 and TRBJ1-1; maybe TRBD1 (5 bases). This CDR3 spans 17 amino acids. Trimming took 1 base from V and 1 from J, leaving 16 bases between them. Germline-derived CDR1 and CDR2 are MNHEY and SVGAGI. CDR3 sequence reads: CASSYYSRGAENTEAFF. In DNA form, the CDR3 reads TGTGCCAGCAGTTACTATTCTCGAGGGGCCGAGAACACTGAAGCTTTCTTT.

There are many counts of this clonotype. The chain links TRBV29-1 to TRBJ2-5, with 13 positions matching TRBD2. Germline-derived CDR1 and CDR2 are SQVTM and ANQGSEA. This CDR3 spans 16 amino acids. After removal of 7 bases from V and 5 bases from J, the junction contained 13 bases not matched to a gene. The CDR3 nucleotides read TGCAGCGCCCAAAAACTAGCGGGAGGGGTCGGGGAGACCCAGTACTTC. Translation: CSAQKLAGGVGETQYF.

This clonotype was seen a few times. V is TRBV28 and J is TRBJ1-1, with D maybe TRBD1 (6 bases). The CDR3 runs 15 residues. V lost 7 bases and J 0 bases, leaving 15 bases between the germline ends. Germline CDR1 and CDR2: MDHEN and SYDVKM. The CDR3: CASTKATGMNTEAFF. Here the CDR3 DNA reads TGTGCCAGCACCAAGGCGACAGGTATGAACACTGAAGCTTTCTTT.

CDR3 bases: TGTGCCAGCGAGGGAACCTACAATGAGCAGTTCTTC. Amino acid sequence: CASEGTYNEQFF. The chain links TRBV5-5 to TRBJ2-1; D might be TRBD2 (5 bases). This CDR3 comprises 12 residues. Germline lookup yields CDR1 SGHKS and CDR2 YYEKEE (reference sequence). Deletions cut 7 bases from V and 2 bases from J, with 7 bases between.

This clonotype was recorded a few times. The chain has TRBV5-6 and TRBJ2-7; either TRBD1 or TRBD2 may supply D (5 bases each). CDR1 SGHDT and CDR2 YYEEEE come from the germline V gene. CDR3 length: 14 residues. Between the trimmed V and J ends, which lost 0 bases and 5 bases, there was a span of 12 bases. The CDR3 sequence is CASSLEAGTHEQYF. The CDR3 nucleotides read TGTGCCAGCAGCTTGGAGGCAGGGACGCACGAGCAGTACTTC.

The chain employs TRBV6-9 and TRBJ1-4; 7 positions match TRBD1. The CDR3 totals 16 residues. Germline CDR1 and CDR2: MNHGY and SVAAGI. Trimming at V came to 3 bases and at J to 7 bases, leaving 11 bases not matched to a gene. The CDR3, as DNA: TGTGCCAGCAGTTACCTCCGGGACAGCAAAGGTGAAAAACTGTTTTTT. Its translation: CASSYLRDSKGEKLFF.

A few counts support this clonotype. This chain links TRBV28 with TRBJ2-7; no definite D call. The ends were cut back, 1 base at V and 4 bases at J, with 5 bases in the middle. This CDR3 is built from 12 residues. CDR1 is MDHEN, CDR2 SYDVKM, per germline. The CDR3 coding sequence is TGTGCCAGCAGTTTATCGGATTACGAGCAGTACTTC. It yields the protein CASSLSDYEQYF.

This clonotype was picked up a small number of times. V usage is TRBV7-2 and J usage is TRBJ2-1; TRBD2 matches at 7 bases. This CDR3 spans 17 amino acids. Germline CDR1 and CDR2: SGHTA and FQGNSA. The V gene end was trimmed by 6 bases and the J gene end by 1 base; junction bases not matched to a gene: 12. As DNA, the CDR3 is TGTGCCAGCAGTGTAGCGGGCGGGAGTAGATCCTACAATGAGCAGTTCTTC. This encodes CASSVAGGSRSYNEQFF.

This clonotype was observed a handful of times. The rearrangement links TRBV20-1 to TRBJ2-1; 10 nucleotides match TRBD2. The CDR3 loop spans 15 amino acids. Germline V gene sequence: CDR1 DFQATT, CDR2 SNEGSKA (reference sequence). The ends lost 6 bases at V and 5 bases at J; junction bases unmatched: 10. CDR3 in amino acids: CSASGASGSHNEQFF. CDR3 coding DNA: TGCAGTGCCTCCGGGGCTAGCGGGAGCCACAATGAGCAGTTCTTC.

The chain uses TRBV28 and TRBJ1-1; TRBD1 might be the D (5 bases). V was pared by 5 bases and J by 11 bases, with 12 bases between. The CDR3 extends over 11 amino acids. Germline CDR1 is MDHEN and CDR2 is SYDVKM. DNA for the CDR3: TGTGCCAGCAGTCCTCAACGGGGGGCTTTCTTT. Translated, it gives CASSPQRGAFF.

This clonotype has ten or more counts. The J gene is TRBJ2-1, the V gene TRBV29-1, with D possibly being TRBD1 (5 bases). Trimming left V 3 bases short and J 8 bases short, with 14 bases between. The CDR3 spans 13 residues. CDR1 and CDR2 from the germline V gene are SQVTM and ANQGSEA. CDR3 DNA sequence: TGCAGCGTTGAGCCAGGGCCTAGAGATGAGCAGTTCTTC. This codes for CSVEPGPRDEQFF.

This clonotype was seen a few times. The J gene is TRBJ1-1, the V gene TRBV7-8; weak D call: TRBD1 (5 bases). The CDR3 has 15 residues. Germline V gene lookup returns CDR1 SGHVS and CDR2 FQNEAQ. V gave up 1 base and J gave up 4 bases, with 13 bases separating them. The CDR3 DNA is TGTGCCAGCAGCTTAGAGGTGGGGCGGATCACTGAAGCTTTCTTT. Protein product: CASSLEVGRITEAFF. Using reference TRBV7-8 and TRBJ1-1 for the parts outside the CDR3, the full variable domain is GAGVSQSPRYKVAKRGQDVALRCDPISGHVSLFWYQQALGQGPEFLTYFQNEAQLDKSGLPSDRFFAERPEGSVSTLKIQRTQQEDSAVYLCASSLEVGRITEAFFGQGTRLTVV.

The CDR3 sequence: CASSLIGGGTEAFF. CDR3 in DNA: TGTGCCAGCAGTTTAATTGGGGGGGGAACTGAAGCTTTCTTT. This rearrangement joins TRBV28 to TRBJ1-1; the D gene is possibly TRBD1 (5 bases). Between the trimmed V and J ends, which lost 2 bases and 5 bases, there was a span of 12 bases. Germline V gives CDR1 MDHEN, CDR2 SYDVKM. The CDR3 is 14 amino acids. The full variable domain, with the rest looked up from reference TRBV28 and TRBJ1-1, is DVKVTQSSRYLVKRTGEKVFLECVQDMDHENMFWYRQDPGLGLRLIYFSYDVKMKEKGDIPEGYSVSREKKERFSLILESASTNQTSMYLCASSLIGGGTEAFFGQGTRLTVV.

This clonotype was picked up a small number of times. The chain carries TRBV7-2 and TRBJ2-3; no clear D gene. The germline CDR1 and CDR2 sequences are SGHTA and FQGNSA. V gave up 2 bases and J gave up 2 bases, with 5 bases separating them. The CDR3 runs 13 residues. The CDR3 region is CASSLQYTDTQYF. CDR3 nucleotide sequence: TGTGCCAGCAGCTTACAGTACACAGATACGCAGTATTTT.

The sample holds a few counts of this clonotype. V and J are TRBV20-1 and TRBJ2-7; 7 nucleotides match TRBD2. Germline V gene lookup returns CDR1 DFQATT and CDR2 SNEGSKA (reference sequence). V shed 2 bases, J shed 0 bases, and the junction held 7 bases outside the gene matches. The CDR3 runs to 15 residues. The CDR3: CSARSLAVSSYEQYF. The CDR3 nucleotides are TGCAGTGCTAGATCCCTAGCGGTAAGCTCCTACGAGCAGTACTTC.

V is TRBV27 and J is TRBJ2-7, with D possibly being TRBD1 (5 bases). Germline assignment: CDR1 MNHEY and CDR2 SMNVEV (reference sequence). The CDR3 contains 13 residues. Trimming cost V 0 bases and J 3 bases, with 6 bases left between them. Here the CDR3 DNA reads TGTGCCAGCAGTTTATCCAGGGACTACGAGCAGTACTTC. Translated, it gives CASSLSRDYEQYF.

This clonotype was observed at least ten times. This chain's CDR3 is CASSHPWEQGGYEQYF. The CDR3 bases are TGTGCCAGCAGCCACCCCTGGGAACAGGGTGGCTACGAGCAGTACTTC. The chain couples TRBV3-1 to TRBJ2-7; perhaps TRBD1 as D (6 bases). The V gene's germline CDR1 is LGHDT and CDR2 YNNKEL (reference sequence). V was trimmed by 3 bases and J by 3 bases, leaving 18 bases between them. The CDR3 consists of 16 residues.

This clonotype was counted between two and nine times. This chain links TRBV12-3 or TRBV12-4 with TRBJ1-5, with a possible D match to TRBD1 (5 bases). V gave up 8 bases and J gave up 4 bases, with 15 bases separating them. The CDR3 is made up of 14 amino acids. The CDR3 DNA follows: TGTGCCAGCGTGCAGGGCGTTGGGAATCAGCCCCAGCATTTT. Amino acids: CASVQGVGNQPQHF.

The chain combines TRBV2 with TRBJ2-1; no definite D call. V dropped 6 bases and J dropped 0 bases, with 9 bases sitting between them. The CDR3 totals 14 residues. CDR1 SNHLY and CDR2 FYNNEI come from the germline V gene. The CDR3 loop is CASSHFDSYNEQFF. CDR3 bases: TGTGCCAGCAGCCACTTCGACTCCTACAATGAGCAGTTCTTC.

The gene calls are TRBV11-1 and TRBJ2-7; maybe TRBD1 (6 bases). The germline CDR1 and CDR2 sequences are SGHAT and FQDESV (reference sequence). The CDR3 is 14 amino acids. V was shortened by 4 bases and J by 0 bases, with 10 bases between the two germline ends. CDR3 protein: CASSWAQGSYEQYF. CDR3 sequence (DNA): TGTGCCAGCAGCTGGGCACAGGGCTCCTACGAGCAGTACTTC.